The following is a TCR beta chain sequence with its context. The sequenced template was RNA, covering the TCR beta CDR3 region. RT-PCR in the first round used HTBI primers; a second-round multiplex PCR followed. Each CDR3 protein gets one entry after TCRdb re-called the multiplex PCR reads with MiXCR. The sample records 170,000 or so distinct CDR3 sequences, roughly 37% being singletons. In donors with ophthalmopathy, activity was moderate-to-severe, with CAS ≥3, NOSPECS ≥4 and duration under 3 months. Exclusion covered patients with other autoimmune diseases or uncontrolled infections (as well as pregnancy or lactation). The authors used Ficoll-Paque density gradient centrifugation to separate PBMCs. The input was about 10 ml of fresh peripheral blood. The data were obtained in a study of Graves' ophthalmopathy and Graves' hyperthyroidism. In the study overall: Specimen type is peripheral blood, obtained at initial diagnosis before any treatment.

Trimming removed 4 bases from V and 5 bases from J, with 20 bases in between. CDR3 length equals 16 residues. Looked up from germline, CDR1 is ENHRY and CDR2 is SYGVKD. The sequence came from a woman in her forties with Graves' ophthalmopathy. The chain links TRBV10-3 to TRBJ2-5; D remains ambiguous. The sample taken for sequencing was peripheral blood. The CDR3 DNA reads TGTGCCATCAGTGTCTTGGACGGCCCATGGCAGGAGACCCAGTACTTC. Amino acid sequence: CAISVLDGPWQETQYF.